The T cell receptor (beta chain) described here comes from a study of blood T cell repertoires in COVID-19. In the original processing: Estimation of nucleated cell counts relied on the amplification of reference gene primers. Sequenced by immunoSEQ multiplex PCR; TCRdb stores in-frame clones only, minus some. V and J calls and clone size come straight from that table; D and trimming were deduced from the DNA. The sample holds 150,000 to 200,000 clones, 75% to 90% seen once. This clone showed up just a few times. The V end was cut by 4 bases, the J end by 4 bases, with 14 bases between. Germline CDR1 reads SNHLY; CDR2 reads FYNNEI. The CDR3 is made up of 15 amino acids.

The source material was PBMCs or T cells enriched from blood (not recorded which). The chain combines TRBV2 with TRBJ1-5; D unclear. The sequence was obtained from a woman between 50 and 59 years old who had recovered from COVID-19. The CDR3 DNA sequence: TGTGCCAGCAGTGGACAAGTAGATCAAAATCAGCCCCAGCATTTT. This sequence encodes CASSGQVDQNQPQHF.